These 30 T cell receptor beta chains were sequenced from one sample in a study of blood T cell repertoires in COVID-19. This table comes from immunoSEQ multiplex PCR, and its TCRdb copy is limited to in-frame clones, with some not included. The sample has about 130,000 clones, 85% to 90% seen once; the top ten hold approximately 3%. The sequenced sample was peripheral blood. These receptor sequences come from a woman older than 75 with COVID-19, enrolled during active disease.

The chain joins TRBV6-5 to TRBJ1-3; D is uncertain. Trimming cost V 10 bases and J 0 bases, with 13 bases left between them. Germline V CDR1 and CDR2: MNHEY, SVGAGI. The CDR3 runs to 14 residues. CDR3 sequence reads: CAILRTVSGNTIYF. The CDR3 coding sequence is TGTGCCATCCTGAGGACTGTCTCTGGAAACACCATATATTTT.

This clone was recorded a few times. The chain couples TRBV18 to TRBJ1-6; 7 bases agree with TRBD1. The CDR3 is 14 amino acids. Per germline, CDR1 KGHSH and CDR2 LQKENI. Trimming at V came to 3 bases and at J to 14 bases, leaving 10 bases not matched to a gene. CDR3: CASSPGQTLEALHF. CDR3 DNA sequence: TGTGCCAGCTCACCGGGACAGACCCTCGAGGCCCTCCACTTT. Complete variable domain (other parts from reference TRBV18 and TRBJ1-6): NAGVMQNPRHLVRRRGQEARLRCSPMKGHSHVYWYRQLPEEGLKFMVYLQKENIIDESGMPKERFSAEFPKEGPSILRIQQVVRGDSAAYFCASSPGQTLEALHFGNGTRLTVT.

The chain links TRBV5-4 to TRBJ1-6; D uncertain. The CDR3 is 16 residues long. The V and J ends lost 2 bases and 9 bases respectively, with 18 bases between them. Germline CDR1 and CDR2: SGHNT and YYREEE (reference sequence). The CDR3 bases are TGTGCCAGCAGCTTAAGTGGTCGCGGGGTCGGTTCACCCCTCCACTTT. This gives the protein CASSLSGRGVGSPLHF.

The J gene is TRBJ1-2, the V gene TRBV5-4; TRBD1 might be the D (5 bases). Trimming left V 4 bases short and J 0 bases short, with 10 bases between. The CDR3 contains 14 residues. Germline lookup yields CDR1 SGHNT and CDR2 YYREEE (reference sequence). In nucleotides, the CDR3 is TGTGCCAGCAGCCGGACAACACCTAACTATGGCTACACCTTC. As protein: CASSRTTPNYGYTF.

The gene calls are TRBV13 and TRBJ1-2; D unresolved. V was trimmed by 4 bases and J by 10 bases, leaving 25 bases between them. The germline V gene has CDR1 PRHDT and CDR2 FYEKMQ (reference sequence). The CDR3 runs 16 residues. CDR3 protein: CASSSDVGRLSHLYTF. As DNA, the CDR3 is TGTGCCAGCAGCTCAGATGTTGGGAGACTCTCACATCTCTACACCTTC. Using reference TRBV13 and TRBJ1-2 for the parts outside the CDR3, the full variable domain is AAGVIQSPRHLIKEKRETATLKCYPIPRHDTVYWYQQGPGQDPQFLISFYEKMQSDKGSIPDRFSAQQFSDYHSELNMSSLELGDSALYFCASSSDVGRLSHLYTFGSGTRLTVV.

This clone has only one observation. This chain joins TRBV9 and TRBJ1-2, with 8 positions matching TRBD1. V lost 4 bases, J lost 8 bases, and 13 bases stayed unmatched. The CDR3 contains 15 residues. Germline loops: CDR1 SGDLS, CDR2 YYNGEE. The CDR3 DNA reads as TGTGCCAGCAGCCCGACGACAGGGGCGATCGACGGCTACACCTTC. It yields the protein CASSPTTGAIDGYTF.

This CDR3 is CASSLAGAVFF. CDR3 DNA sequence: TGTGCCAGCAGCCTCGCAGGGGCAGTGTTTTTT. J is TRBJ1-4 and V is TRBV3-1 (or the pseudogene TRBV3-2), with a possible D match to TRBD1 (6 bases). The CDR3 consists of 11 residues. Germline CDR1 LGHDT, CDR2 YNNKEL (reference sequence). V dropped 4 bases and J dropped 15 bases, with 12 bases sitting between them.

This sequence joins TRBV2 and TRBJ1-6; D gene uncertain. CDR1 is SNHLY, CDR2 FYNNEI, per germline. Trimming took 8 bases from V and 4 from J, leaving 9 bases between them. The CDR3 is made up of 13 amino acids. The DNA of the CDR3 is TGTGCCAGCCAGGAGCGGTATAATTCACCCCTCCACTTT. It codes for CASQERYNSPLHF.

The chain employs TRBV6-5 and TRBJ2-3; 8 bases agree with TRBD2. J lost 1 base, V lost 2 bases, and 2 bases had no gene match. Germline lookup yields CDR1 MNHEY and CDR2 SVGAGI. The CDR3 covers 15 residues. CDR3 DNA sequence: TGTGCCAGCAGTTACATACTAGCGGGCACAGATACGCAGTATTTT. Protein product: CASSYILAGTDTQYF.

CDR3 region: CASQHGNTIYF. The CDR3 region has the DNA TGTGCCAGCCAACACGGAAACACCATATATTTT. V usage is TRBV19 and J usage is TRBJ1-3; unclear D gene. The V and J ends lost 9 bases and 4 bases respectively, with 7 bases between them. Germline lookup yields CDR1 LNHDA and CDR2 SQIVND (reference sequence). The CDR3 runs 11 residues.

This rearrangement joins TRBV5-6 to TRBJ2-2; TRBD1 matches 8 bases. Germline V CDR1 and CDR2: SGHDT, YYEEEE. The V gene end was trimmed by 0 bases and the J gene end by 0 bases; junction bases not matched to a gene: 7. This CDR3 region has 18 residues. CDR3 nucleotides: TGTGCCAGCAGCTTGGGCAGGGGGCGCTTCGCGAACACCGGGGAGCTGTTTTTT. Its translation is CASSLGRGRFANTGELFF.

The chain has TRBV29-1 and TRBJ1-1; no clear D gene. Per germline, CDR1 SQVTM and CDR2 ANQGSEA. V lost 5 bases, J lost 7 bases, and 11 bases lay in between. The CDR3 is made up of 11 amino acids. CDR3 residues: CSVSRVHEAFF. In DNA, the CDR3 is TGCAGCGTTTCCCGGGTTCATGAAGCTTTCTTT.

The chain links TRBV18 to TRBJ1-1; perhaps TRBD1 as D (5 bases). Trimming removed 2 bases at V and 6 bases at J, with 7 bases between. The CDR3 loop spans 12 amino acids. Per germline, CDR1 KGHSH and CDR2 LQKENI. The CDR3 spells CASSPGASEAFF. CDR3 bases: TGTGCCAGCTCACCAGGGGCATCTGAAGCTTTCTTT.

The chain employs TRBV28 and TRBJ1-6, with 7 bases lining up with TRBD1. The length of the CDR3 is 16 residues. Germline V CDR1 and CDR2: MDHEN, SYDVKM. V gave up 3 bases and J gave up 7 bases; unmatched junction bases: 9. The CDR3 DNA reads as TGTGCCAGCAGTTTCCGGACAGGTGGTAGCAATTCACCCCTCCACTTT. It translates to CASSFRTGGSNSPLHF.

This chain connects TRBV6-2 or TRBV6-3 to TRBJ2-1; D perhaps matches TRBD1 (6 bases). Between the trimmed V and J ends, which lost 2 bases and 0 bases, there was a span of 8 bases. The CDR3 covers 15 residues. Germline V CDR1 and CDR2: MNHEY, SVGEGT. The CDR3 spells CASSYGQSSYNEQFF. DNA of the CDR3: TGTGCCAGCAGTTACGGACAGAGCTCCTACAATGAGCAGTTCTTC.

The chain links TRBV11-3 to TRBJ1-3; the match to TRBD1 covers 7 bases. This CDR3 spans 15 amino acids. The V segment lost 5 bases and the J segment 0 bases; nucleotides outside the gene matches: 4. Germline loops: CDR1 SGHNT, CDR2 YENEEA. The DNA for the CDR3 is TGTGCCAGCAGCACCGGACAGGACTCTGGAAACACCATATATTTT. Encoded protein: CASSTGQDSGNTIYF.

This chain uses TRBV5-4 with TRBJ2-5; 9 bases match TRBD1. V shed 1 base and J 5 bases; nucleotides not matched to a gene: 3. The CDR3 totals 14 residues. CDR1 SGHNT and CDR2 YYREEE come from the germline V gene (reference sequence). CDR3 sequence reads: CASSLTGGDETQYF. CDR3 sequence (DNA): TGTGCCAGCAGCTTGACAGGGGGCGATGAGACCCAGTACTTC.

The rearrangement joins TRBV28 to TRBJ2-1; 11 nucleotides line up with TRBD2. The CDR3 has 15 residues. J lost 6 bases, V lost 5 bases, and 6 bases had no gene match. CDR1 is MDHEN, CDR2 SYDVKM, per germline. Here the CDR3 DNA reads TGTGCCAGCAGTCAGACTAGCGGGAAGGGCAATGAGCAGTTCTTC. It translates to CASSQTSGKGNEQFF. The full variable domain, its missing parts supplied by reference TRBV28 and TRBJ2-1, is DVKVTQSSRYLVKRTGEKVFLECVQDMDHENMFWYRQDPGLGLRLIYFSYDVKMKEKGDIPEGYSVSREKKERFSLILESASTNQTSMYLCASSQTSGKGNEQFFGPGTRLTVL.

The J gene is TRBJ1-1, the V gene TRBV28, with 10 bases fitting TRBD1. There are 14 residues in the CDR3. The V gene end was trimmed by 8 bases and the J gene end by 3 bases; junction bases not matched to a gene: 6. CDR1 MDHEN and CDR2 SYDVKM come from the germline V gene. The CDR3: CASATGGLDTEAFF. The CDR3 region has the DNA TGTGCCAGCGCGACAGGGGGCTTGGACACTGAAGCTTTCTTT.

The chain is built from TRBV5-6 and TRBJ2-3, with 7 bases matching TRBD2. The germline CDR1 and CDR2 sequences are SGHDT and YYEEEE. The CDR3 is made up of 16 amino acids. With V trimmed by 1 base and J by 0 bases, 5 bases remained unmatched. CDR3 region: CASSLLSGGSTDTQYF. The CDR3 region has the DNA TGTGCCAGCAGCTTGTTGTCGGGGGGAAGCACAGATACGCAGTATTTT.

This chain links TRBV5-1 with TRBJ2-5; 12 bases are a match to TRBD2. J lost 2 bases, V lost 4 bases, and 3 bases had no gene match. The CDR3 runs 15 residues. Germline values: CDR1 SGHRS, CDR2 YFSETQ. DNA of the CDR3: TGCGCCAGCAGCGTTGGACTAGCGGGGCAAGAGACCCAGTACTTC. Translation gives CASSVGLAGQETQYF.

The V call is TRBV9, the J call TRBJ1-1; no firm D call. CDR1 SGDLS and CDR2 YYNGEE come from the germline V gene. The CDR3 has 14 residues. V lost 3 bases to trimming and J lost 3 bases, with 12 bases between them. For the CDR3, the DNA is TGTGCCAGCAGCGCTCTCCGAACGGACACTGAAGCTTTCTTT. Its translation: CASSALRTDTEAFF. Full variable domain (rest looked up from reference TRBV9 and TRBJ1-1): DSGVTQTPKHLITATGQRVTLRCSPRSGDLSVYWYQQSLDQGLQFLIQYYNGEERAKGNILERFSAQQFPDLHSELNLSSLELGDSALYFCASSALRTDTEAFFGQGTRLTVV.

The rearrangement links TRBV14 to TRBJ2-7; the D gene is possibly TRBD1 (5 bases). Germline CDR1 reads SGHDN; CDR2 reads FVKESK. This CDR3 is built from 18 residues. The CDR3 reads CPDVSWPKGRWVEDEQYF. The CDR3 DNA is TGTCCCGACGTAAGCTGGCCGAAGGGGCGGTGGGTGGAAGACGAGCAGTACTTC.

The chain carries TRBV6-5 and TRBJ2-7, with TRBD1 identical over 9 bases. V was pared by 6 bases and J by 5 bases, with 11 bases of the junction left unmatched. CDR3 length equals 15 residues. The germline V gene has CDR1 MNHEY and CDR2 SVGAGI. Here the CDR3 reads CASRGEGQGVDEQYF. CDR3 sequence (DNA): TGTGCCAGCAGAGGAGAGGGACAGGGCGTCGACGAGCAGTACTTC.

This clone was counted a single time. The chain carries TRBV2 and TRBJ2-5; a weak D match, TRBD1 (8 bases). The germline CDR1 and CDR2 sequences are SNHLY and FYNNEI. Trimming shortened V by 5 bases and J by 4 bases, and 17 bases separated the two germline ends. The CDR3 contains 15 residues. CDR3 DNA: TGTGCCAGCAGTATCGGACAGGGAGGGAGAGAGACCCAGTACTTC. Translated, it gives CASSIGQGGRETQYF.

CDR3 nucleotides: TGTGCCACCAGCCCGCGACTTCGTGAAAAACTGTTTTTT. Amino acid sequence: CATSPRLREKLFF. The chain employs TRBV15 and TRBJ1-4; no clear D gene. CDR3 length: 13 amino acids. The V gene's germline CDR1 is LNHNV and CDR2 YYDKDF (reference sequence). Trimming removed 5 bases from V and 7 bases from J, with 11 bases in between.

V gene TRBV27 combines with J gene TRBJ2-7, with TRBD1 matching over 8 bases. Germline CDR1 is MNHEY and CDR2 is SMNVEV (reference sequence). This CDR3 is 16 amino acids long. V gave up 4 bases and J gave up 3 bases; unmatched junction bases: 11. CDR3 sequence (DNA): TGTGCCAGCAGTTATAAGGCAGGGGGCTCTTTCTACGAGCAGTACTTC. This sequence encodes CASSYKAGGSFYEQYF.

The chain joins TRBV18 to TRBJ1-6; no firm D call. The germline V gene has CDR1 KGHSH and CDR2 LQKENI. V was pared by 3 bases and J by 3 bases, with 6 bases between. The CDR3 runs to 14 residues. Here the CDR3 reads CASSPSGYNSPLHF. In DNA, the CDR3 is TGTGCCAGCTCACCTTCAGGCTATAATTCACCCCTCCACTTT.

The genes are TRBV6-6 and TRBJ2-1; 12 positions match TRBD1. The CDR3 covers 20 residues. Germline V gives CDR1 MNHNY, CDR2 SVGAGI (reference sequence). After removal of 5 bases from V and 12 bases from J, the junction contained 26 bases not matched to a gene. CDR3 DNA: TGTGCCAGCAGTCCCTGGGGGGGGACAGGGGGCTCCGGGGCCAGTGTAGGGCAGTTCTTC. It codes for CASSPWGGTGGSGASVGQFF.

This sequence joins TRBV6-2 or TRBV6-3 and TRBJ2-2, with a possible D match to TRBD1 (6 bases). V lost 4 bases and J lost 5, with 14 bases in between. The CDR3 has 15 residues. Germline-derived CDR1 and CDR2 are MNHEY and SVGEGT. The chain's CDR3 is CASSSWTASTGELFF. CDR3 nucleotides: TGTGCCAGCAGTTCCTGGACAGCTTCTACCGGGGAGCTGTTTTTT.